This TCR beta chain was recorded in a study of T cell changes during pregnancy in multiple sclerosis. Method: immunoSEQ multiplex PCR; TCRdb's copy keeps in-frame clones and lacks some. The top ten clones hold 2.5% to 4% of a sample with about 60,000 clones, 85% to 95% of them seen once. V dropped 3 bases and J dropped 0 bases, with 15 bases sitting between them. CDR1 is SQVTM, CDR2 ANQGSEA, per germline. The length of the CDR3 is 16 residues. The sample here was CD8+ T cells from peripheral blood mononuclear cells, taken in the second trimester of pregnancy. The chain links TRBV29-1 to TRBJ2-1; perhaps TRBD1 as D (6 bases). This sequence was found in a female donor with multiple sclerosis, enrolled in a pregnancy study. CDR3 DNA: TGCAGCGTTGATGGAACAGGACAGAGCTCCTACAATGAGCAGTTCTTC. This gives the protein CSVDGTGQSSYNEQFF.